These 29 T cell receptor beta chains were sequenced from one sample in a study of blood T cells in healthy people across ages. Together with a sample-barcoded 5' primer, a J-beta primer mix was included in a second PCR lasting 7 to 11 cycles. Each CDR3 protein is one row after TCRdb ran MiXCR on the 5' RACE reads. The sample consists of more than 600,000 distinct CDR3 sequences, just under 25% of them appearing once. This same sample was also part of a study on T cells of mothers and their children.

Specimen: blood. The origin of the receptors is a boy between 10 and 17 years old in good health.

The sample holds a few counts of this clonotype. The V and J genes are TRBV4-1 and TRBJ2-2; 9 bases line up with TRBD2. V was clipped by 3 bases and J by 9 bases; unmatched bases: 14. This CDR3 region has 17 residues. CDR1 and CDR2 from the germline V gene are MGHRA and YSYEKL. The CDR3 spells CASSHGKTSGPDRELFF. The CDR3 nucleotides read TGCGCCAGCAGCCACGGCAAGACTAGCGGACCCGACCGGGAGCTGTTTTTT.

This clonotype was seen more than once but under ten times. The chain is built from TRBV20-1 and TRBJ2-3, with a weak D call TRBD2 (6 bases). The V gene's germline CDR1 is DFQATT and CDR2 SNEGSKA (reference sequence). The CDR3 consists of 15 residues. The V end was cut by 6 bases, the J end by 0 bases, with 16 bases between. Here the CDR3 DNA reads TGCAGTGCAGTAGACGGGGGAGTTAGCACAGATACGCAGTATTTT. This codes for CSAVDGGVSTDTQYF.

The CDR3 DNA reads as TGTGCCAGCAGCAAGGGCCCGGGACGGAACTACGAGCAGTACTTC. This translates into CASSKGPGRNYEQYF. The chain links TRBV11-2 to TRBJ2-7; D may match TRBD1 or TRBD2 (5 bases each). V lost 5 bases, J lost 3 bases, and 17 bases lay in between. This CDR3 has 15 amino acids. Germline lookup yields CDR1 SGHAT and CDR2 FQNNGV.

The chain combines TRBV4-1 with TRBJ2-5, with no clear D. The end of the DNA fits TRBJ2-7 better, so the J call may be wrong. The V gene's germline CDR1 is MGHRA and CDR2 YSYEKL. The length of the CDR3 is 12 residues. This CDR3 is CASSQDWDEQYF. CDR3 in DNA: TGCGCCAGCAGCCAAGATTGGGACGAGCAGTACTTC.

J is TRBJ1-2 and V is TRBV2, with D uncertain. The length of the CDR3 is 17 residues. The germline gives CDR1 SNHLY, CDR2 FYNNEI. The V and J ends lost 0 bases and 4 bases respectively, with 18 bases between them. CDR3 protein: CASSEAWDLTSSYGYTF. CDR3 nucleotide sequence: TGTGCCAGCAGTGAAGCCTGGGATTTAACCTCCTCCTATGGCTACACCTTC.

The V and J genes are TRBV21-1 and TRBJ2-1; the table's D call, TRBD1, has no DNA check behind it. TRBV21-1 is annotated as a pseudogene. The CDR3 length is 14 residues. The CDR3 protein is CASEIRDTHNEQFF. The CDR3 nucleotides are TGTGCCAGCGAAATCCGGGACACCCACAATGAGCAGTTCTTC.

This clonotype showed up many times. The genes are TRBV15 and TRBJ1-4, with D uncertain. The CDR3 is 15 amino acids. The germline V gene has CDR1 LNHNV and CDR2 YYDKDF (reference sequence). The germline V and J ends were trimmed by 7 bases and 8 bases, with 20 bases remaining between them. This CDR3 is CATNSPFLGGEKLFF. For the CDR3, the DNA is TGTGCCACCAACAGTCCATTCTTAGGTGGGGAAAAACTGTTTTTT.

This clonotype was counted a few times. In DNA, the CDR3 is TGCAGTGCCAAGAGGTCGCTAGCGGGGGGGCATGAGCAGTTCTTC. Residues: CSAKRSLAGGHEQFF. The J gene is TRBJ2-5, the V gene TRBV20-1, with 12 bases lining up with TRBD2. With the DNA end fitting TRBJ2-1 better, the J assignment may be wrong. Germline V gene data show CDR1 as DFQATT and CDR2 as SNEGSKA (reference sequence). The CDR3 length is 15 residues.

The genes are TRBV27 and TRBJ2-1; the D is unclear. Germline CDR1 is MNHEY and CDR2 is SMNVEV (reference sequence). The ends were cut back, 1 base at V and 8 bases at J, with 9 bases in the middle. The CDR3 is 13 residues long. This chain's CDR3 is CASSLLLEDEQFF. CDR3 in DNA: TGTGCCAGCAGTTTATTACTCGAGGATGAGCAGTTCTTC.

This clonotype was seen more than once but under ten times. The CDR3 spells CASSYSYKAGGQETQYF. The CDR3 nucleotides are TGTGCCAGCAGTTACTCATACAAAGCGGGGGGGCAAGAGACCCAGTACTTC. The gene calls are TRBV6-5 and TRBJ2-5; 10 nucleotides line up with TRBD2. The V gene's germline CDR1 is MNHEY and CDR2 SVGAGI. The CDR3 is 17 amino acids. J was trimmed by 2 bases and V by 0 bases; bases with no gene match: 6.

This clonotype was seen at least ten times. This chain links TRBV18 with TRBJ2-3, with D unclear. This CDR3 is 12 amino acids long. Germline lookup yields CDR1 KGHSH and CDR2 LQKENI. V dropped 3 bases and J dropped 4 bases, with 5 bases sitting between them. The CDR3 DNA reads TGTGCCAGCTCACCGGGGTCAGATACGCAGTATTTT. This encodes CASSPGSDTQYF.

The chain recombines TRBV6-5 with TRBJ2-6; tentatively, D is TRBD2 (5 bases). The CDR3 is 16 residues long. Germline V CDR1 and CDR2: MNHEY, SVGAGI. V was shortened by 4 bases and J by 4 bases, with 14 bases between the two germline ends. In DNA, the CDR3 is TGTGCCAGCAGTTTGGTGAAGGGAGACGGGGCCAACGTCCTGACTTTC. Amino acid sequence: CASSLVKGDGANVLTF.

The sample holds a few counts of this clonotype. The chain couples TRBV7-6 to TRBJ1-2; no definite D call. The CDR3 spans 14 residues. V lost 1 base, J lost 9 bases, and 15 bases lay in between. CDR1 is SGHVS, CDR2 FNYEAQ, per germline. CDR3 loop: CASSLEVAGPSYTF. The CDR3 DNA reads as TGTGCCAGCAGCTTAGAGGTTGCAGGTCCAAGCTACACCTTC.

This clonotype was seen many times. J is TRBJ2-3 and V is TRBV2, with D hard to call. Germline V gene sequence: CDR1 SNHLY, CDR2 FYNNEI. The CDR3 spans 11 residues. V was clipped by 7 bases and J by 2 bases, with 4 bases between them. CDR3 residues: CASTYTDTQYF. The CDR3 nucleotides are TGTGCCAGCACCTACACAGATACGCAGTATTTT. Based on the CDR3 plus reference TRBV2 and TRBJ2-3, the full variable domain is EPEVTQTPSHQVTQMGQEVILRCVPISNHLYFYWYRQILGQKVEFLVSFYNNEISEKSEIFDDQFSVERPDGSNFTLKIRSTKLEDSAMYFCASTYTDTQYFGPGTRLTVL.

The V and J genes are TRBV10-3 and TRBJ2-7, with 12 bases aligning to TRBD2. The J segment lost 1 base and the V segment lost 8 bases, leaving 6 bases of the junction unmatched. This CDR3 comprises 15 residues. CDR1 and CDR2 from the germline V gene are ENHRY and SYGVKD. CDR3 DNA sequence: TGTGCCATCGGTACCGGACTAGCGGGGTCCTACGAGCAGTACTTC. Protein sequence: CAIGTGLAGSYEQYF.

About this clonotype: One end of the junction is discordant with germline, which a read error may explain. The rearrangement joins TRBV12-3 or TRBV12-4 to TRBJ2-5; D may be TRBD2 (5 bases). The length of the CDR3 is 16 residues. The CDR3 here is CVSSSTRGGLGETQYF. CDR3 bases: TGTGTCAGCAGTTCTACCCGAGGAGGACTCGGAGAGACCCAGTACTTC.

This chain links TRBV18 with TRBJ2-5; no reliable D call. Germline assignment: CDR1 KGHSH and CDR2 LQKENI. With 3 bases removed from V and 2 bases from J, the gap between germline ends came to 4 bases. The CDR3 runs 12 residues. This CDR3 reads CASSPMQETQYF. The CDR3 coding sequence is TGTGCCAGCTCACCTATGCAAGAGACCCAGTACTTC.

This chain joins TRBV4-3 and TRBJ1-1; D is possibly TRBD1 (5 bases). There are 14 residues in the CDR3. Trimming took off 3 bases at V and 10 bases at J, with 18 bases between the two ends. Germline V gives CDR1 LGHNA, CDR2 YSLEER. The CDR3 coding sequence is TGCGCCAGCAGCCAGACTGGAGGGGCTCTGGCAGCTTTCTTT. Translating it yields CASSQTGGALAAFF.

The chain couples TRBV7-9 to TRBJ1-4; 8 bases agree with TRBD1. V lost 4 bases and J lost 5; bases outside the gene matches: 3. Germline V gene data show CDR1 as SEHNR and CDR2 as FQNEAQ (reference sequence). The CDR3 runs 14 residues. The CDR3 loop reads CASSSGGVNEKLFF. For the CDR3, the DNA is TGTGCCAGCAGCTCAGGGGGCGTAAATGAAAAACTGTTTTTT.

DNA of the CDR3: TGTGCCAGCAGTTACTCGACAGGCCGAAACAATGAGCAGTTCTTC. It codes for CASSYSTGRNNEQFF. The chain combines TRBV6-5 with TRBJ2-1, with D tentatively TRBD1 (6 bases). The germline V gene has CDR1 MNHEY and CDR2 SVGAGI. Trimming removed 0 bases from V and 5 bases from J, with 11 bases in between. CDR3 length: 15 residues.

The chain links TRBV11-3 to TRBJ2-2; D may be TRBD2 (5 bases). V shed 5 bases and J shed 0 bases, with 22 bases lying between them. The germline gives CDR1 SGHNT, CDR2 YENEEA. The CDR3 consists of 19 residues. The CDR3 nucleotides are TGTGCCAGCAGCCCATGGCTAGCAGGTCTTCCCGCGAACACCGGGGAGCTGTTTTTT. Translation gives CASSPWLAGLPANTGELFF.

The CDR3 spells CASSQANRDTQYF. CDR3 in DNA: TGTGCCAGCAGCCAAGCGAATCGGGATACGCAGTATTTT. The rearrangement joins TRBV3-1 to TRBJ2-3; D is undetermined. Trimming took off 1 base at V and 6 bases at J, with 8 bases between the two ends. CDR1 LGHDT and CDR2 YNNKEL come from the germline V gene (reference sequence). The CDR3 runs 13 residues.

This clonotype was seen a handful of times. CDR3 nucleotides: TGTGCCAGCAGTTTAACTAAAACCTACGAGCAGTACTTC. It is translated as CASSLTKTYEQYF. The chain uses TRBV27 and TRBJ2-7; D call uncertain. Germline V CDR1 and CDR2: MNHEY, SMNVEV (reference sequence). V lost 2 bases and J 2 bases, leaving 7 bases between the germline ends. This CDR3 has 13 amino acids.

CDR3 nucleotides: TGCGCCAGCAGCTTGTTACCAGCGGGAGATGGTCGGGAGACCCAGTACTTC. Translated, it gives CASSLLPAGDGRETQYF. This sequence joins TRBV5-1 and TRBJ2-5, with TRBD2 matching 8 bases. Germline-derived CDR1 and CDR2 are SGHRS and YFSETQ. There are 17 residues in the CDR3. Trimming took 1 base from V and 5 from J; bases not matched to a gene: 13.

This clonotype was counted between two and nine times. The chain joins TRBV4-2 to TRBJ2-5, with 8 bases fitting TRBD2. The J call may be wrong; the DNA end is better matched by TRBJ2-1. Germline assignment: CDR1 LGHNA and CDR2 YNFKEQ. This CDR3 has 17 residues. The CDR3 region has the DNA TGTGCCAGCAGCCAAGATGCGAGGGGACTAGAGGTCAATGAGCAGTTCTTC. Protein product: CASSQDARGLEVNEQFF.

V and J are TRBV20-1 and TRBJ2-1; D may be TRBD2 (6 bases). This CDR3 region has 18 residues. V lost 1 base and J lost 2, with 21 bases in between. Germline values: CDR1 DFQATT, CDR2 SNEGSKA (reference sequence). The chain's CDR3 is CSARGVGGGGVPYNEQFF. The CDR3 nucleotides are TGCAGTGCTAGAGGGGTAGGAGGCGGAGGGGTCCCCTACAATGAGCAGTTCTTC.

This clonotype was detected only a few times. The chain employs TRBV29-1 and TRBJ2-5; D may correspond to TRBD1 or TRBD2 (5 bases each). The CDR3 runs to 13 residues. Germline V gives CDR1 SQVTM, CDR2 ANQGSEA. The V end was cut by 2 bases, the J end by 5 bases, with 12 bases between. CDR3 in amino acids: CSVELGAGETQYF. The CDR3 DNA sequence: TGCAGCGTTGAATTAGGGGCGGGTGAGACCCAGTACTTC.

V gene TRBV4-2 combines with J gene TRBJ1-1; 7 bases agree with TRBD1. The CDR3 has 15 residues. V gave up 4 bases and J gave up 4 bases; unmatched junction bases: 9. Germline V gene lookup returns CDR1 LGHNA and CDR2 YNFKEQ. The CDR3 nucleotides are TGTGCCAGCAGCCGAGAGGACAGGACTGCCACTGAAGCTTTCTTT. Its translation is CASSREDRTATEAFF.

This rearrangement joins TRBV5-1 to TRBJ1-2; D perhaps matches TRBD1 (6 bases). CDR3 length equals 13 residues. V lost 4 bases, J lost 6 bases, and 13 bases lay in between. The germline gives CDR1 SGHRS, CDR2 YFSETQ. CDR3 sequence: CASSPTDSNGYTF. The CDR3 nucleotides are TGCGCCAGCAGCCCAACGGACAGTAATGGCTACACCTTC.